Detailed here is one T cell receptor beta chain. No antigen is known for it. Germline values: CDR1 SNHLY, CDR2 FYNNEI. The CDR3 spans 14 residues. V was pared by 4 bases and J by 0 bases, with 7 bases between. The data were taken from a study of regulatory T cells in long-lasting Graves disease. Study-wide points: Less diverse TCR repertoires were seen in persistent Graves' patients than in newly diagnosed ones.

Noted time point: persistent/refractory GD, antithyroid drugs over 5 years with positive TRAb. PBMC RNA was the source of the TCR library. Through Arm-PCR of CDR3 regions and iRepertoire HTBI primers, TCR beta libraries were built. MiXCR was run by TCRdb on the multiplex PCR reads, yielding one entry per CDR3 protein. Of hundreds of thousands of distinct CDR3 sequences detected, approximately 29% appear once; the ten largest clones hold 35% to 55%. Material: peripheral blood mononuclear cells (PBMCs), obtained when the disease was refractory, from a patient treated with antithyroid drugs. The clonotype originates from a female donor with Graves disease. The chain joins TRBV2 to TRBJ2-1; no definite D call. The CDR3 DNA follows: TGTGCCAGCAGTGGGACGCCCTCCTACAATGAGCAGTTCTTC. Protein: CASSGTPSYNEQFF.